Listed below are T cell receptor beta chains from one sample, sequenced in a study of blood T cell repertoires in COVID-19. Using immunoSEQ multiplex PCR, the repertoire was profiled, and TCRdb retains in-frame clones only, with some absent. The sample contains approximately 200,000 clones, about 90% of which appear only once. Sequenced sample: PBMCs or T cells enriched from blood (not recorded which). These receptors all come from a woman aged 25 to 45 who had recovered from COVID-19. Each CDR3 is given with its conserved first and last residue. The D gene is left open where the match is weak. Only some rows state a clone size, as once, few, many or a class for expanded clones.

V	size	J	D	DNA	CDR3
TRBV7-9	-	TRBJ1-6	-	TGTGCCAGCAGCCCCCAAGGGCTCCCAGGGAACTCACCCCTCCACTTT	CASSPQGLPGNSPLHF
TRBV5-1	-	TRBJ2-7	TRBD1	TGCGCCAGCAGCTTGGCATTAACAGGGGGCTCCAACTACGAGCAGTACTTC	CASSLALTGGSNYEQYF
TRBV4-3	-	TRBJ1-1	-	TGCGCCAGCAGCCAAGATTTTAGCGCTGAAGCTTTCTTT	CASSQDFSAEAFF
TRBV12-5	few	TRBJ1-2	-	TGTGCTAGTGGCCGCGAGGGCCTCTATGGCTACACCTTC	CASGREGLYGYTF
TRBV27	-	TRBJ2-3	TRBD2	TGTGCCAGCAGTTTATCTCTAGCGGGAGGGGTGACGCAGTATTTT	CASSLSLAGGVTQYF
TRBV30	-	TRBJ1-2	-	TGTGCCTGGGGAAGCTTGCCGGACTATGGCTACACCTTC	CAWGSLPDYGYTF
TRBV4-3	once	TRBJ1-1	-	TGCGCCAGCAGTCACAAGCGTACTCCCGACACTGAAGCTTTCTTT	CASSHKRTPDTEAFF
TRBV6-6	-	TRBJ1-3	-	TGTGCCAGCACGACAATAGAGACGTCCAGAAACACCATATATTTT	CASTTIETSRNTIYF
TRBV28	-	TRBJ2-6	TRBD2	TGTGCCAGCAGTTTCCGGGAGGTTACCTCCTCTGGGGCCAACGTCCTGACTTTC	CASSFREVTSSGANVLTF
TRBV4-2	-	TRBJ1-1	-	TGTGCCAGCAGCCAAGATGACACTAACACTGAAGCTTTCTTT	CASSQDDTNTEAFF